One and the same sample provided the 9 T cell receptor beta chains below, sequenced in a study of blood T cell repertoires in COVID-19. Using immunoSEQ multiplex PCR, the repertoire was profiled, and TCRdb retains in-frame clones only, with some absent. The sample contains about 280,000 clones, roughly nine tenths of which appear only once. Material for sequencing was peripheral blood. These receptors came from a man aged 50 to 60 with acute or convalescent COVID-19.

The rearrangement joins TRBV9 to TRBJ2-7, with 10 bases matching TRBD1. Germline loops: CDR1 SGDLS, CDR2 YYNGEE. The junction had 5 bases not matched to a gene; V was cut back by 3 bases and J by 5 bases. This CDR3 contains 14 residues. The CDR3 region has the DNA TGTGCCAGCAGCGCCGGGACAGGGGTCCACGAGCAGTACTTC. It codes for CASSAGTGVHEQYF.

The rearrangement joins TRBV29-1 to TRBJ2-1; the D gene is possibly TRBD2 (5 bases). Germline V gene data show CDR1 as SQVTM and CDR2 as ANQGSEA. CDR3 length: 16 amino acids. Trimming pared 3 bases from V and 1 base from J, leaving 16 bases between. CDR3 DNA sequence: TGCAGCGTTGAGCCCCGGGGTTGGGAATCCTACAATGAGCAGTTCTTC. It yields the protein CSVEPRGWESYNEQFF.

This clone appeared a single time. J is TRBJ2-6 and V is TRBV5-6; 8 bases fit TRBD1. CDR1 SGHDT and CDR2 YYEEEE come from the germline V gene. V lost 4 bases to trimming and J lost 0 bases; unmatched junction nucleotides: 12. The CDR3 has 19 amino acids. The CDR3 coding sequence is TGTGCCAGCAGCCCTCTACGGGACAGGCTCAGCTCTGGGGCCAACGTCCTGACTTTC. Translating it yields CASSPLRDRLSSGANVLTF.

CDR3 nucleotides: TGCGCCAGCAGCTTGGGGGTCGGAGTCACTGAAGCTTTCTTT. This encodes CASSLGVGVTEAFF. V is TRBV5-1 and J is TRBJ1-1; D is undetermined. CDR1 and CDR2 from the germline V gene are SGHRS and YFSETQ. The CDR3 spans 14 residues. V shed 0 bases and J shed 4 bases, with 10 bases lying between them.

CDR3 sequence: CATSRGTGNYGYTF. Written as DNA, the CDR3 is TGTGCCACCAGCAGAGGCACGGGTAACTATGGCTACACCTTC. V and J are TRBV15 and TRBJ1-2; D unresolved. The germline CDR1 and CDR2 sequences are LNHNV and YYDKDF (reference sequence). V dropped 1 base and J dropped 1 base, with 7 bases sitting between them. This CDR3 is built from 14 residues.

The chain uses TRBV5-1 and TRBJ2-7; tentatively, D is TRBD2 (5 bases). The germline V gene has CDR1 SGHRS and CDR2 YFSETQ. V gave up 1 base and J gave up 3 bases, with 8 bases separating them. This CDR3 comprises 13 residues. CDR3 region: CASSLYGGYEQYF. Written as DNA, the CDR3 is TGCGCCAGCAGCTTGTACGGAGGCTACGAGCAGTACTTC. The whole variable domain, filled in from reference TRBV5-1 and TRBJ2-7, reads KAGVTQTPRYLIKTRGQQVTLSCSPISGHRSVSWYQQTPGQGLQFLFEYFSETQRNKGNFPGRFSGRQFSNSRSEMNVSTLELGDSALYLCASSLYGGYEQYFGPGTRLTVT.

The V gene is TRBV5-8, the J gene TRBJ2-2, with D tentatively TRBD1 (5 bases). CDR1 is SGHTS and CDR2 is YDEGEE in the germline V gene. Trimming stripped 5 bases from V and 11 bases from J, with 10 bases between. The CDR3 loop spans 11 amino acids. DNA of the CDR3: TGTGCCAGCAGATTTCAGGGAGAGCTGTTTTTT. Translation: CASRFQGELFF. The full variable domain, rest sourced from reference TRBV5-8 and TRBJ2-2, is EAGVTQSPTHLIKTRGQQATLRCSPISGHTSVYWYQQALGLGLQFLLWYDEGEERNRGNFPPRFSGRQFPNYSSELNVNALELEDSALYLCASRFQGELFFGEGSRLTVL.

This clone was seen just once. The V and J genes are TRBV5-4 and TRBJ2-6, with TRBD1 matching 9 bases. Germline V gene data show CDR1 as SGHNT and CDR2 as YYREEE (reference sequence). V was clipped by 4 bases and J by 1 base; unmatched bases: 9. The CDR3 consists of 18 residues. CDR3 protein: CASSPPGQGVSGANVLTF. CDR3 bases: TGTGCCAGCAGCCCGCCGGGACAGGGCGTATCTGGGGCCAACGTCCTGACTTTC. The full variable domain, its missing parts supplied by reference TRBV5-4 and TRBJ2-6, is ETGVTQSPTHLIKTRGQQVTLRCSSQSGHNTVSWYQQALGQGPQFIFQYYREEENGRGNFPPRFSGLQFPNYSSELNVNALELDDSALYLCASSPPGQGVSGANVLTFGAGSRLTVL.

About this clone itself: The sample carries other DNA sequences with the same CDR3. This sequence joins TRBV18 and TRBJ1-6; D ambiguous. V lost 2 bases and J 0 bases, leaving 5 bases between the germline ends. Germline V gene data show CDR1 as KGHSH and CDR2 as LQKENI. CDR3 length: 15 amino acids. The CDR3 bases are TGTGCCAGCTCACCAAGGAGCTCCTATAATTCACCCCTCCACTTT. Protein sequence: CASSPRSSYNSPLHF.